This T cell receptor (beta chain) derives from a study of tumor-infiltrating lymphocytes in localized non-small cell lung cancer. Looking at the study overall: The cohort mixed smokers and never-smokers, several histologies, and some post-neoadjuvant-chemotherapy samples. Resected tumor was paired with non-adjacent uninvolved lung from the same patient.

CDR3 size: 15 residues. The V gene's germline CDR1 is SGHKS and CDR2 YYEKEE (reference sequence). V was clipped by 0 bases and J by 1 base, with 10 bases between them. Worth noting for this clone: The antigen is not known.

Study-wide points: Tumor T-cell fraction was not associated with recurrence-free survival. Each assay used a separate piece of the same tissue.

TCRdb's table, derived via immunoSEQ multiplex PCR, lists solely in-frame clones and lacks some. In the table there are tens of thousands of clones, 50% to 70% of which are singletons. This receptor was obtained from a human donor with non-small cell lung cancer. The V call is TRBV5-5, the J call TRBJ2-5, with D perhaps matching TRBD1 (5 bases). Sequencing was done on a sample of lung tumor tissue. The DNA of the CDR3 is TGTGCCAGCAGCTTGGCTATTGGGGCCCAAGAGACCCAGTACTTC. As protein: CASSLAIGAQETQYF.